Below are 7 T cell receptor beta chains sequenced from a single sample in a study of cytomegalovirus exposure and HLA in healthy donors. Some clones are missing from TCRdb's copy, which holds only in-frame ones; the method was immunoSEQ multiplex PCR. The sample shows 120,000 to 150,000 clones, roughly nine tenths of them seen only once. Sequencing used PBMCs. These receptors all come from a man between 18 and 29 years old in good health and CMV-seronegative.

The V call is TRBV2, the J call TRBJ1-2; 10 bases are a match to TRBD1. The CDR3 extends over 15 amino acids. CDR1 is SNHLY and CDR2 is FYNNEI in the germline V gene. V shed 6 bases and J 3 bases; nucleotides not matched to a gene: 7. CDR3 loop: CASSREDRGYYGYTF. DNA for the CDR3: TGTGCCAGCAGCCGGGAGGACAGGGGGTACTATGGCTACACCTTC.

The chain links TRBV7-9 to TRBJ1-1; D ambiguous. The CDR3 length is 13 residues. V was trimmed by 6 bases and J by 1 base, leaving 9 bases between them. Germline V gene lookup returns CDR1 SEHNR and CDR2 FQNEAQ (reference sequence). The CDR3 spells CASRDGKNTEAFF. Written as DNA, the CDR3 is TGTGCCAGCAGGGACGGGAAGAACACTGAAGCTTTCTTT. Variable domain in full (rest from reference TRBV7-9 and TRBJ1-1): DTGVSQNPRHKITKRGQNVTFRCDPISEHNRLYWYRQTLGQGPEFLTYFQNEAQLEKSRLLSDRFSAERPKGSFSTLEIQRTEQGDSAMYLCASRDGKNTEAFFGQGTRLTVV.

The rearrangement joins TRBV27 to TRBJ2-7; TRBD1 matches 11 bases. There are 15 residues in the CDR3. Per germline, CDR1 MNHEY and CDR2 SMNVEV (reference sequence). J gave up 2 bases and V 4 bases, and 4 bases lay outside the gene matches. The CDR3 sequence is CASSSGQGAPYEQYF. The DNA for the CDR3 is TGTGCCAGCAGTTCCGGACAGGGGGCACCCTACGAGCAGTACTTC.

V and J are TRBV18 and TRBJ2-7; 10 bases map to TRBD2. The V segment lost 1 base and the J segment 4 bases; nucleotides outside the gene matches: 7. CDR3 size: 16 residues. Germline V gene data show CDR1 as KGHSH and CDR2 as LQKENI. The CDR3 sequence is CASSPRQSSGSYEQYF. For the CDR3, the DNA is TGTGCCAGCTCACCACGGCAATCTAGCGGGAGTTACGAGCAGTACTTC.

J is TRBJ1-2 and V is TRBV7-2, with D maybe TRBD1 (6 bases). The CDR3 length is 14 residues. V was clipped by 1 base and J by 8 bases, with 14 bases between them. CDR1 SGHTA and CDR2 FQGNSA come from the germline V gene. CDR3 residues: CASSLGGQIKGYTF. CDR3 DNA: TGTGCCAGCAGCTTAGGGGGACAAATCAAAGGCTACACCTTC.

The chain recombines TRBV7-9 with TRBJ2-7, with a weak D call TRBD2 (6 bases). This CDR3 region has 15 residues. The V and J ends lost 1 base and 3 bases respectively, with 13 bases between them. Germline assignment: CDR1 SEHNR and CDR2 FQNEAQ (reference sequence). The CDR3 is CASSLGPLGGYEQYF. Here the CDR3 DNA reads TGTGCCAGCAGCTTAGGTCCCCTCGGGGGCTACGAGCAGTACTTC.

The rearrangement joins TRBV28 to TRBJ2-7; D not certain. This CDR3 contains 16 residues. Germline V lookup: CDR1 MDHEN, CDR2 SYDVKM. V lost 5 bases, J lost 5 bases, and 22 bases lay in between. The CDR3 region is CASSLIPDWSEDEQYF. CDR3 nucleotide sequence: TGTGCCAGCAGTCTAATCCCAGACTGGAGCGAGGACGAGCAGTACTTC.